This paragraph reports one T cell receptor beta chain. This receptor's antigen is unknown. No quality values exist for individual bases; no much larger clone is one base distant. The record originates from a study of T cell responses to AZD1222 COVID-19 vaccine (dated by TCRdb to the early 2020s). Background for the entire study: AZD1222 recipients with second doses at about 4 weeks or about 12 weeks were pooled, because spike-specific TCR depth and breadth did not differ between schedules. TCR sequencing was performed for 230 to 250 trial participants, of whom some 200 were given two doses of AZD1222 and around 26 were given two doses of MenACWY control vaccine. Trial participants were enrolled by age into subgroups of 18-55, 56-69 and 70-plus years, and roughly 160, 29 and 62 TCR-sequenced participants, respectively, were included in these subgroups. Paper-wide results and their limitations: Because no day 14 peak-response samples were available, repertoires were characterized only after the peak T cell response. After two AZD1222 doses, spike-specific TCR breadth and depth were significantly higher than at day 0 and than in MenACWY recipients. The whole spike protein was spanned by vaccine-associated CD4 TCRs, and dominant responses were seen in regions 160-218 and 743-854. In the small 56-69-year group, the increase in depth fell short of significance, most likely because of low power. Participants were mostly white British, with more females than males. The authors suggested clonal diversity may have been underestimated. Conclusions about previously exposed vaccinees are limited because only six or seven AZD1222 recipients were SARS-CoV-2 seropositive at baseline. Epitopes outside the regions mutated in the B.1.351 and B.1.1.7 variants were reportedly recognized by nearly half of the unique spike-specific TCRs.

The CDR3 regions of human TCRbeta chains were subjected to immunosequencing. The source study handled its data this way. TCRs in the repertoires were compared against a reference library of SARS-CoV-2-specific TCRs that had been generated with the MIRA antigen-specificity platform. Breadth was defined as the fraction of unique TCRs that were SARS-CoV-2-associated, and depth was defined as the fraction of total T cells that were SARS-CoV-2-associated. Using the MIRA data, each spike-specific TCR was mapped to the spike region that the TCR reacts to and placed in a CD4 or CD8 class. Log10-transformed breadth and depth values were compared by one-way ANOVA with Sidak's multiple comparisons tests. What TCRdb holds here is the immuneACCESS table cut down to in-frame rearrangements. Part of the clones is not present; checked against another copy, under half of the missing clones reflect an unresolved V gene, and the others are unexplained. The DNA was the basis for D and trimming; V, J and clone size are from that table. The sample table lists some 150,000 clones, more than 85% of them with a count of one. The top ten constitute about 1.9% of the sample.

According to the study, the label for this sample's time point signals: baseline before first vaccination. Samples from vaccinated people were obtained from the UK trials COV001 and COV002, which included a single-blind randomized controlled phase 2/3 trial of AZD1222 (ChAdOx1 nCoV-19) in healthy adults. For TCRbeta chain sequencing, PBMC samples were collected from trial participants at day 0 and at day 28 after the second dose. V loses 2 bases, J loses 1 base, and the germline ends lie 4 bases apart. Taken from the germline V gene, the CDR1 and CDR2 loops are SGHTA and FQGTGA. The CDR3 spans 13 residues, from the cysteine through the phenylalanine. CDR3 DNA only is kept here, 39 bases in frame from base 1.

The specimen was peripheral blood, collected on day 0 of AZD1222 vaccination. The sequence was obtained from an adult in good health. The chain links TRBV7-3 with TRBJ2-3; there is no confident call for the D gene. CDR3 region: CASSLVGTDTQYF. The nucleotides are TGTGCCAGCAGCTTAGTGGGCACAGATACGCAGTATTTT.